Detailed here is one TCR beta chain. Its antigen is unknown. This CDR3 contains 14 residues. The germline CDR1 and CDR2 sequences are LNHDA and SQIVND (reference sequence). cDNA libraries for TRB were generated by 5' RACE incorporating UMI labels. One entry per CDR3 protein, without DNA, is what TCRdb gives after re-calling the 5' RACE reads. The sample's table shows more than 80,000 distinct CDR3 sequences. The data stem from a study of CXCR3-negative and CXCR3-positive naive CD8 T cells. Background on the study: Every library held about 1.5 +/- 0.3 million TRB reads, and the total came to around 130 million. The study, taken as a whole, reports: Researchers report that CXCR3-positive naive cells carry more hydrophobic TRB CDR3s than CXCR3-negative naive cells. Similarly elevated diversity marked both naive subsets, with memory CD8+ cells showing far lower diversity.

The sample consisted of naive CXCR3+ CD8+ T cells from blood. Documented subset: CD45RO-CCR7+CD27+CD95- naive CD8+ T cells expressing CXCR3 (TNR3+). The sequence was collected from a human donor in good health. Some clones in this sample may be carry-over from other donors' samples. The rearrangement joins TRBV19 to TRBJ2-1. The chain's CDR3 is CASSIAVTYNEQFF.